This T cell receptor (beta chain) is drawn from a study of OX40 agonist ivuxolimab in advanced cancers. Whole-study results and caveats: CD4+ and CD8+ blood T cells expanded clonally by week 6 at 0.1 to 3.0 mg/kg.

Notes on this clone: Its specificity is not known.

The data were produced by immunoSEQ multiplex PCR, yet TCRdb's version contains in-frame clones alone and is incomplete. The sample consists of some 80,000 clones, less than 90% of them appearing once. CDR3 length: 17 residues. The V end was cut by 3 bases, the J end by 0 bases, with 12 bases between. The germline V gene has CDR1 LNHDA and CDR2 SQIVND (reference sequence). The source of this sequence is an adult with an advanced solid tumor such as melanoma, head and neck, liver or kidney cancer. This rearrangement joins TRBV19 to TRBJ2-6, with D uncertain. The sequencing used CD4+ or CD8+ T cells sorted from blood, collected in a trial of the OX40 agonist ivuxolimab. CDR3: CASSMTEFRSGANVLTF. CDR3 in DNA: TGTGCCAGTAGTATGACGGAGTTCCGCTCTGGGGCCAACGTCCTGACTTTC.